This TCR beta chain was recorded in a study of tumor-infiltrating lymphocytes in primary liver carcinoma. Overall study results and limits: Among top clones, only about 7-25% appeared in all five tumor regions. When set against blood, tumors had a significantly higher top-250-clone fraction (p = 0.039). Tumor-adjacent and tumor-blood pairs shared a smaller degree of overlap than tumor region pairs.

Germline CDR1 is SEHNR and CDR2 is FQNEAQ (reference sequence). The CDR3 is made up of 16 amino acids. Using a constant-region primer together with ProtoScript II reverse transcriptase, TCR beta cDNA was made from around 500 ng of total RNA. What produced the TCR beta libraries was three nested multiplex PCR rounds using slightly modified ARM-PCR. The study ran its first two PCR rounds for around 10 cycles each, using TRBV1-TRBV30 forward primers and a C-beta reverse primer. TCRdb re-derived calls from the multiplex PCR reads in MiXCR, one entry per CDR3 protein. The data show around 100,000 distinct CDR3 sequences, roughly 69% seen once. Unsorted bulk tissue (roughly 19-31 mg) underwent RNA and DNA co-extraction. Patients underwent surgical resection for primary liver carcinoma. On this clonotype itself: What it binds is not known. The junction and the germline gene differ at one end; a read error may be behind it.

This receptor was identified in a woman aged 55-70 years with primary liver carcinoma and hepatitis B virus infection. The chain recombines TRBV7-9 with TRBJ2-3, with 12 bases aligning to TRBD2. Sequenced material: liver tumor tissue from sampling region 5. Subset noted: tumor region T5, tumor centre. The CDR3 DNA sequence: TGTGCCAGCAGCCTCGGACTAGCGGGACGCACAGGTACGCAGTATTTT. It translates to CASSLGLAGRTGTQYF.